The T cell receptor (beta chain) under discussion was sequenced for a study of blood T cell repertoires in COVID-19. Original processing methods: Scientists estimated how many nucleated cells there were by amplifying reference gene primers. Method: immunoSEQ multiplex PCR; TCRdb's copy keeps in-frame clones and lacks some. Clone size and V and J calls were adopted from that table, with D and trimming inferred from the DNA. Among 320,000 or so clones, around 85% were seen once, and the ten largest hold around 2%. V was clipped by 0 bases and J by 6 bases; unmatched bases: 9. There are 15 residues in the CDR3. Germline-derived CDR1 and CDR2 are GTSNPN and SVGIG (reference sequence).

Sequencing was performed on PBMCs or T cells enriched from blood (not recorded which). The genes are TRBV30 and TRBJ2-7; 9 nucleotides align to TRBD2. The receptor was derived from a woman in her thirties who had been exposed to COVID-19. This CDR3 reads CAWSVKGTSTAEQYF. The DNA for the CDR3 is TGTGCCTGGAGTGTAAAGGGGACTAGCACGGCCGAGCAGTACTTC.